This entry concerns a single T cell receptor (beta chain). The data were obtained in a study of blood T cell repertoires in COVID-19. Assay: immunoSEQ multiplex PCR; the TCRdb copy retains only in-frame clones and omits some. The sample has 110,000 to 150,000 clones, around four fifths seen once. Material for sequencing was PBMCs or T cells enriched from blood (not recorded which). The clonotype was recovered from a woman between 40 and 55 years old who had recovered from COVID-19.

The CDR3, as DNA: TGTGCCAGCAGCCCTCGACAGGGATTGGGGAACACTGAAGCTTTCTTT. Translated: CASSPRQGLGNTEAFF. V and J are TRBV7-6 and TRBJ1-1; 7 bases fit TRBD1. V lost 5 bases to trimming and J lost 1 base; unmatched junction nucleotides: 10. The length of the CDR3 is 16 residues. CDR1 is SGHVS, CDR2 FNYEAQ, per germline. The full variable domain, rest sourced from reference TRBV7-6 and TRBJ1-1, is GAGVSQSPRYKVTKRGQDVALRCDPISGHVSLYWYRQALGQGPEFLTYFNYEAQQDKSGLPNDRFSAERPEGSISTLTIQRTEQRDSAMYRCASSPRQGLGNTEAFFGQGTRLTVV.